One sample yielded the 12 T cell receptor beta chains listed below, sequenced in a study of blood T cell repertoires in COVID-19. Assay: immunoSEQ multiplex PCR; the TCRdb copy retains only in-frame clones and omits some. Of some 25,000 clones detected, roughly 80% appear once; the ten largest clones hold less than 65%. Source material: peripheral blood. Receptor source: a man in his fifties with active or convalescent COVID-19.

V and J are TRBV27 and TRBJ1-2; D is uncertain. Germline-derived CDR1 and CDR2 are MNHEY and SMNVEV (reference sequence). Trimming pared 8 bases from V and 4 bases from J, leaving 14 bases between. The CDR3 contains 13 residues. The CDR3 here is CASRVDASYGYTF. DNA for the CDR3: TGTGCCAGCCGCGTCGATGCCTCCTATGGCTACACCTTC.

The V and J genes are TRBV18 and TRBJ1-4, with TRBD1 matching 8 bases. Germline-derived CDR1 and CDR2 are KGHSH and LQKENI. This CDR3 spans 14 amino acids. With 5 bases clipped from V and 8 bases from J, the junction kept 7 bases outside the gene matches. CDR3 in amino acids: CASSLDRAPEKLFF. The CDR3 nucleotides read TGTGCCAGCTCATTGGACAGGGCACCAGAAAAACTGTTTTTT.

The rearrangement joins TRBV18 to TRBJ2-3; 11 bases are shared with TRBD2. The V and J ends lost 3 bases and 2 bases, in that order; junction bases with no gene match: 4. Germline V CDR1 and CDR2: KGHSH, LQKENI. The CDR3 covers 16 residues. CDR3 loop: CASSPRLAGSTDTQYF. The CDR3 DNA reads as TGTGCCAGCTCACCGAGACTAGCGGGGTCCACAGATACGCAGTATTTT.

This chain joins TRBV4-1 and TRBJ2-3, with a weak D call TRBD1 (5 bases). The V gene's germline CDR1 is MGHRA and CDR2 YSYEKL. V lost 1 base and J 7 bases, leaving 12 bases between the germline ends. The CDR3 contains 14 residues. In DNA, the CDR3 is TGCGCCAGCAGCCAAGGACGGACACTCCATACGCAGTATTTT. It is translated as CASSQGRTLHTQYF.

CDR3 protein: CSVRLGVVDSPLHF. For the CDR3, the DNA is TGCAGCGTTCGACTCGGGGTGGTAGATTCACCCCTCCACTTT. The V gene is TRBV29-1, the J gene TRBJ1-6; D not certain. Germline V gene data show CDR1 as SQVTM and CDR2 as ANQGSEA. V dropped 5 bases and J dropped 8 bases, with 16 bases sitting between them. This CDR3 has 14 amino acids.

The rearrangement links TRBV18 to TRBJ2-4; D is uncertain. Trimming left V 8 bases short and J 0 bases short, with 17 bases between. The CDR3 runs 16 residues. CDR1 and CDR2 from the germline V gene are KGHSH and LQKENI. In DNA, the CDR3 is TGTGCCAGCCGTTCCCAGGTTCCCTTAGCCAAAAACATTCAGTACTTC. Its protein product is CASRSQVPLAKNIQYF.

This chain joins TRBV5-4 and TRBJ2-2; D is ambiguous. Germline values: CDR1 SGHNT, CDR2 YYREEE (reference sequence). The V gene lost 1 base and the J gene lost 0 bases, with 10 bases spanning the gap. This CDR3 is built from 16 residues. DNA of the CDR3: TGTGCCAGCAGCTTGTTCGGGTCAGCGAACACCGGGGAGCTGTTTTTT. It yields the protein CASSLFGSANTGELFF.

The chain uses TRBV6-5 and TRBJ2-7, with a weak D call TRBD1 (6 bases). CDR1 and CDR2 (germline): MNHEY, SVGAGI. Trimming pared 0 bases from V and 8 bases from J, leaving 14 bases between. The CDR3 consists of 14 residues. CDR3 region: CASSYSTGQTKQYF. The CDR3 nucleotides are TGTGCCAGCAGTTACTCTACAGGACAGACTAAGCAGTACTTC.

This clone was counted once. The DNA for the CDR3 is TGTGCCAGCGGGCTGGGGGGTGATGAAAAACTGTTTTTT. Encoded protein: CASGLGGDEKLFF. The chain links TRBV9 to TRBJ1-4; D may be TRBD1 (5 bases). Germline V lookup: CDR1 SGDLS, CDR2 YYNGEE. This CDR3 is built from 13 residues. Deletions cut 7 bases from V and 6 bases from J, with 13 bases between.

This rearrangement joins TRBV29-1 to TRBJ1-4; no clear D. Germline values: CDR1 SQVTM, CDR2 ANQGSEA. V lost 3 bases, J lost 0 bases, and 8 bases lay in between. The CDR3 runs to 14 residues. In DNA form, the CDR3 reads TGCAGCGTTGACCAGTCAGCAACTAATGAAAAACTGTTTTTT. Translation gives CSVDQSATNEKLFF.

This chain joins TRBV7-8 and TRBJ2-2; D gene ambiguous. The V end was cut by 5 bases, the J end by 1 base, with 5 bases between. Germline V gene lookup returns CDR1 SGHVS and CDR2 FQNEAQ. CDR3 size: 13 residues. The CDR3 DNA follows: TGTGCCAGCAGCCATCAGAACACCGGGGAGCTGTTTTTT. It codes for CASSHQNTGELFF.

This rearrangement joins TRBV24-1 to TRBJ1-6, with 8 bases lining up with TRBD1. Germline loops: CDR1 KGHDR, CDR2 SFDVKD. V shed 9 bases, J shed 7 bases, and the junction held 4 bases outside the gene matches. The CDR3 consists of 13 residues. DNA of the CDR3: TGTGCCACCCAGGGACAGGAAAATTCACCCCTCCACTTT. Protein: CATQGQENSPLHF.